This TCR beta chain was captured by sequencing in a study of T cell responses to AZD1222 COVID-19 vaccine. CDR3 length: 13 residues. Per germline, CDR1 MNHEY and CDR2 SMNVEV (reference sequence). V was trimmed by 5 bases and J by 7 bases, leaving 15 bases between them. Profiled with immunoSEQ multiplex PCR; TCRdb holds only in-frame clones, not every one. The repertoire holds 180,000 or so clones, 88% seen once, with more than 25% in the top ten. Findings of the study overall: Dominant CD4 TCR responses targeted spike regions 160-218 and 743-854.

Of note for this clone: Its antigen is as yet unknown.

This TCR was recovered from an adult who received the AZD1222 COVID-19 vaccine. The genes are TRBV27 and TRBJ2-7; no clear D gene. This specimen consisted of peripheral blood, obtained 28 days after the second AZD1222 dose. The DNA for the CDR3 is TGTGCCAGCAGTAACCTGCTCCTACGGGAGCAGTACTTC. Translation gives CASSNLLLREQYF.